A single sample gave rise to the 17 T cell receptor beta chains below, sequenced in a study of blood T cell repertoires in COVID-19. Sequencing used immunoSEQ multiplex PCR; TCRdb keeps in-frame clones, though not all of them. The sample includes over 150,000 clones, approximately 80% of them seen just once. Sequenced material: peripheral blood. The receptors here all came from a woman aged 80 or over with active or convalescent COVID-19.

The CDR3 spells CATSRAGGRPYEQYF. CDR3 sequence (DNA): TGTGCCACCAGCAGAGCGGGGGGCAGGCCCTACGAGCAGTACTTC. The chain recombines TRBV15 with TRBJ2-7, with D tentatively TRBD2 (7 bases). Between the trimmed V and J ends, which lost 1 base and 2 bases, there was a span of 12 bases. Germline V lookup: CDR1 LNHNV, CDR2 YYDKDF (reference sequence). CDR3 size: 15 residues.

This chain links TRBV28 with TRBJ1-1; possibly TRBD1 for D (6 bases). V was pared by 10 bases and J by 2 bases, with 14 bases between. The CDR3 loop spans 13 amino acids. Germline-derived CDR1 and CDR2 are MDHEN and SYDVKM. CDR3 DNA sequence: TGTGCCACTAACCGACAGGTCAACACTGAAGCTTTCTTT. Residues: CATNRQVNTEAFF.

CDR3: CASTGNTEAFF. CDR3 sequence (DNA): TGTGCTAGCACAGGGAACACTGAAGCTTTCTTT. The chain carries TRBV12-5 and TRBJ1-1, with D possibly being TRBD1 (5 bases). Trimming pared 9 bases from V and 1 base from J, leaving 6 bases between. The CDR3 is 11 amino acids. Germline V gives CDR1 LGHNT, CDR2 FRNRAP.

The chain has TRBV11-2 and TRBJ2-3; unclear D gene. The CDR3 spans 14 residues. The germline gives CDR1 SGHAT, CDR2 FQNNGV. V lost 1 base to trimming and J lost 7 bases, with 12 bases between them. CDR3 in DNA: TGTGCCAGCAGCTTAGCCGCTAATGTGAATACGCAGTATTTT. Translating it yields CASSLAANVNTQYF.

This sequence joins TRBV27 and TRBJ1-1, with D perhaps matching TRBD1 (5 bases). The CDR3 contains 15 residues. CDR1 and CDR2 (germline): MNHEY, SMNVEV (reference sequence). Trimming left V 5 bases short and J 1 base short, with 14 bases between. CDR3 residues: CASSPIQEWNTEAFF. CDR3 coding DNA: TGTGCCAGCAGTCCGATACAGGAGTGGAACACTGAAGCTTTCTTT.

The gene calls are TRBV5-6 and TRBJ2-1; tentative D call: TRBD2 (7 bases). V lost 4 bases and J lost 1, with 18 bases in between. The germline CDR1 and CDR2 sequences are SGHDT and YYEEEE. CDR3 length: 17 residues. The CDR3 DNA reads TGTGCCAGCAGCCGAATCGGGGAGGGGGGTTCCTACAATGAGCAGTTCTTC. Residues: CASSRIGEGGSYNEQFF.

The chain carries TRBV19 and TRBJ2-6, with D perhaps TRBD2 (5 bases). The CDR3 runs 16 residues. The germline gives CDR1 LNHDA, CDR2 SQIVND (reference sequence). Trimming removed 9 bases from V and 1 base from J, with 16 bases in between. The CDR3 sequence: CASADFRVSGANVLTF. The CDR3 region has the DNA TGTGCCAGCGCGGACTTCCGAGTATCTGGGGCCAACGTCCTGACTTTC.

The chain links TRBV18 to TRBJ1-3; tentatively, D is TRBD1 (6 bases). The CDR3 loop spans 17 amino acids. The germline CDR1 and CDR2 sequences are KGHSH and LQKENI. The V end was cut by 5 bases, the J end by 4 bases, with 21 bases between. The CDR3 here is CASSFRTDPRPGNTIYF. CDR3 nucleotide sequence: TGTGCCAGCTCATTTAGGACAGATCCCCGGCCCGGAAACACCATATATTTT.

The chain combines TRBV27 with TRBJ2-7; D perhaps matches TRBD2 (6 bases). This CDR3 region has 15 residues. The V gene's germline CDR1 is MNHEY and CDR2 SMNVEV (reference sequence). Trimming stripped 8 bases from V and 3 bases from J, with 20 bases between. CDR3 in DNA: TGTGCCAGCCGGTTGGGGTGGGACTCCATCTACGAGCAGTACTTC. This gives the protein CASRLGWDSIYEQYF.

This chain joins TRBV2 and TRBJ2-1; 11 nucleotides align to TRBD1. The CDR3 loop spans 20 amino acids. The V gene's germline CDR1 is SNHLY and CDR2 FYNNEI. After removal of 10 bases from V and 1 base from J, the junction contained 21 bases not matched to a gene. CDR3 nucleotides: TGTGCCATCAGGGGGTTTCGAGGACAGGGGGCTTCCCGATCCTACAATGAGCAGTTCTTC. This translates into CAIRGFRGQGASRSYNEQFF.

This clone came up a few times. The chain carries TRBV18 and TRBJ1-1, with a weak D call TRBD1 (5 bases). V shed 0 bases and J shed 7 bases, with 12 bases lying between them. Germline values: CDR1 KGHSH, CDR2 LQKENI. CDR3 size: 14 residues. The CDR3 reads CASSPPAPRGEAFF. The CDR3 coding sequence is TGTGCCAGCTCACCACCGGCCCCTAGGGGTGAAGCTTTCTTT.

This chain connects TRBV19 to TRBJ1-1; D not certain. V was shortened by 3 bases and J by 7 bases, with 12 bases between the two germline ends. The CDR3 is made up of 13 amino acids. Germline V gene lookup returns CDR1 LNHDA and CDR2 SQIVND (reference sequence). The CDR3 region is CASSIGRAYEAFF. The CDR3 bases are TGTGCCAGTAGTATCGGGAGGGCCTATGAAGCTTTCTTT.

Written as DNA, the CDR3 is TGCGCCAGCAGTAACCCGGGACAGGGGTATGAGCAGTTCTTC. It yields the protein CASSNPGQGYEQFF. This chain links TRBV10-1 with TRBJ2-1; TRBD1 matches at 10 bases. The CDR3 is 14 amino acids. Unmatched junction bases numbered 6, after V lost 5 bases and J lost 8 bases. Germline V gene sequence: CDR1 WNHNN, CDR2 SYGVQD (reference sequence).

The gene calls are TRBV5-6 and TRBJ2-5, with TRBD1 identical over 8 bases. Germline V gene sequence: CDR1 SGHDT, CDR2 YYEEEE. V shed 6 bases, J shed 5 bases, and the junction held 6 bases outside the gene matches. The CDR3 loop spans 13 amino acids. The CDR3 spells CASNRQGWETQYF. In DNA, the CDR3 is TGTGCCAGCAACAGACAGGGGTGGGAGACCCAGTACTTC.

The chain combines TRBV6-1 with TRBJ2-7, with 7 bases that match TRBD2. Germline V gene lookup returns CDR1 MNHNS and CDR2 SASEGT. J gave up 3 bases and V 7 bases, and 9 bases lay outside the gene matches. This CDR3 spans 14 amino acids. The DNA of the CDR3 is TGTGCCAGCAAGGGAGCGGGGCGGGACTACGAGCAGTACTTC. This sequence encodes CASKGAGRDYEQYF.

This clone turned up a few times. The chain is built from TRBV2 and TRBJ1-4, with D possibly being TRBD1 (5 bases). Germline CDR1 reads SNHLY; CDR2 reads FYNNEI. The CDR3 runs to 15 residues. The V end lost 2 bases, the J end lost 7 bases, and 14 bases lay between the germline ends. The CDR3 sequence is CASSERGRFSEKLFF. The CDR3 region has the DNA TGTGCCAGCAGTGAAAGGGGTAGATTTAGTGAAAAACTGTTTTTT.

This chain connects TRBV9 to TRBJ1-4, with 7 bases fitting TRBD1. This CDR3 comprises 15 residues. Germline values: CDR1 SGDLS, CDR2 YYNGEE. V gave up 4 bases and J gave up 0 bases; unmatched junction bases: 3. The CDR3 nucleotides are TGTGCCAGCAGCTTTACAGGGGCAACTAATGAAAAACTGTTTTTT. Amino acids: CASSFTGATNEKLFF.